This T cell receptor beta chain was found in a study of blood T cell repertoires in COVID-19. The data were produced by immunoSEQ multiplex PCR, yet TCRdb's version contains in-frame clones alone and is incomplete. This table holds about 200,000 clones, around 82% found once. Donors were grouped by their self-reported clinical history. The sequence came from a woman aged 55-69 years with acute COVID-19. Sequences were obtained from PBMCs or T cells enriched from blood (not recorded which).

The CDR3 DNA reads as TGTGCTAGTGGCCTCCCCGAGCGGGGGAACTCCTACGAGCAGTACGTC. Amino acids: CASGLPERGNSYEQYV. J is TRBJ2-7 and V is TRBV12-5, with 8 positions matching TRBD2. CDR3 length equals 16 residues. V trimming: 6 bases; J trimming: 0 bases; junction bases outside the gene matches: 10. Per the germline V gene, CDR1 is LGHNT and CDR2 is FRNRAP.